This T cell receptor (beta chain) was sequenced during a study of CD8+ T cells in alopecia areata. Broader study findings: While tofacitinib was given, many expanded lesional clones persisted in scalp and blood.

RNA extraction was followed by reverse transcription into cDNA, which acted as the sequencing template. Here immunoSEQ multiplex PCR was the method, and the copy in TCRdb shows in-frame clones only, minus some. The profile shows roughly 250,000 clones, about 62% of them singletons. Treatment indicated: oral pan-JAK inhibitor, 5-10 mg twice daily. In its sample, this clone was seen a few times. Its antigen is unidentified. V was cut by 1 base and J by 9 bases, with 15 bases left in between. The CDR3 covers 14 residues. Germline loops: CDR1 SGHRS, CDR2 YFSETQ. The chain has TRBV5-1 and TRBJ2-3; D gene unclear. The source material was CD4+ T cells sorted from blood, sampled between weeks 51 and 52, from a patient treated with tofacitinib. This TCR derives from a human donor with alopecia areata. The DNA of the CDR3 is TGCGCCAGCAGCTTGTTGGACGGTCGAGAGACGCAGTATTTT. It codes for CASSLLDGRETQYF.